The rows below give T cell receptor beta chains drawn from one sample of a study of cytomegalovirus exposure and HLA in healthy donors. Profiled with immunoSEQ multiplex PCR; TCRdb holds only in-frame clones, not every one. The sample comprises 130,000 to 150,000 clones, under 70% of which are singletons, and 2.5% to 3.5% rests with the top ten. Specimen: PBMCs. These receptors were collected from a woman younger than 45 in good health and CMV-seropositive. Each CDR3 is given with its conserved first and last residue. The order of the fields is CDR3 length, clone size, J gene, V gene, D gene, CDR3 DNA, CDR3 protein. D genes are given only for firm matches. Only part of the rows carry a size: once, few, many, or a class if the clone is expanded.

13	few	TRBJ2-7	TRBV11-3	TRBD1	TGTGCCAGCAGGTCCGGGACAGGGCACGAGCAGTACTTC	CASRSGTGHEQYF
15	.	TRBJ2-1	TRBV11-3	TRBD2	TGTGCCAGCAGCTTCCACGGACTAGCGGACAATGAGCAGTTCTTC	CASSFHGLADNEQFF
13	.	TRBJ2-1	TRBV6-1	.	TGTGCCAGCAGCGACTTTAGATACAATGAGCAGTTCTTC	CASSDFRYNEQFF
16	.	TRBJ2-1	TRBV19	TRBD2	TGTGCCAGTAGTGGAGGACTAGTGGTGTCGGTGCATGAGCAGTTCTTC	CASSGGLVVSVHEQFF
14	.	TRBJ2-7	TRBV9	.	TGTGCCAGCAGCGTAGGACAACAGGGCTACGAGCAGTACTTC	CASSVGQQGYEQYF
14	.	TRBJ1-2	TRBV16	TRBD1	TGTGCCAGCAGCCACCCGACAGGGCCATATGGCTACACCTTC	CASSHPTGPYGYTF
10	.	TRBJ2-3	TRBV20-1	.	TGCAGTGCTACAACAGATACGCAGTATTTT	CSATTDTQYF
15	few	TRBJ2-5	TRBV4-1	TRBD1	TGCGCCAGCAGCCAAGGGACAGGGCGGGACGAGACCCAGTACTTC	CASSQGTGRDETQYF
15	.	TRBJ1-1	TRBV11-2	.	TGTGCCAGCAGCTGGACAGTTCTATCGAACACTGAAGCTTTCTTT	CASSWTVLSNTEAFF
13	.	TRBJ2-5	TRBV11-3	.	TGTGCCAGCAGCTTAGCCCATGGCGAGACCCAGTACTTC	CASSLAHGETQYF
14	few	TRBJ1-1	TRBV6-1	.	TGTGCCAGCAGTGAAGTGGAGGCTTGGGGTGAAGCTTTCTTT	CASSEVEAWGEAFF
16	.	TRBJ1-5	TRBV28	.	TGTGCCAGCAGTTTAACGGACAATTATAGCAATCAGCCCCAGCATTTT	CASSLTDNYSNQPQHF
19	.	TRBJ1-5	TRBV7-4	.	TGTGCCAGCAGCACCTATCCCCAACGCACGGGAAGTCATCGAGAGCCCCAGCATTTT	CASSTYPQRTGSHREPQHF
14	once	TRBJ2-7	TRBV6-1	TRBD1	TGTGCCAGCAGTGGTGGGACAGGAGGGCGGGAGCAGTACTTC	CASSGGTGGREQYF
14	.	TRBJ1-1	TRBV28	.	TGTGCCAGTAGAAACCCAGGGGCTGGAACTGAAGCTTTCTTT	CASRNPGAGTEAFF
14	.	TRBJ2-1	TRBV5-1	.	TGCGCCAGCAGCTTTTCTGGAGTACACAATGAGCAGTTCTTC	CASSFSGVHNEQFF
15	.	TRBJ2-2	TRBV21-1	.	TGTGCCAGCAGCAATAGCGGGAGCGGCACCGGGGAGCTGTTTTTT	CASSNSGSGTGELFF
13	.	TRBJ1-1	TRBV30	TRBD1	TGTGCCTGCGATACAGGGGTTAGTACTGAAGCTTTCTTT	CACDTGVSTEAFF
11	.	TRBJ1-1	TRBV30	TRBD1	TGTGCCTGGGAAAGGACAGGGTGGGCTTTCTTT	CAWERTGWAFF
13	.	TRBJ2-3	TRBV9	.	TGTGCCAGCAGCGTAGCTCCCGGGGATACGCAGTATTTT	CASSVAPGDTQYF
17	.	TRBJ2-2	TRBV11-1	.	TGTGCCAGCAGCCTCGGGGGATACGTTCACGGCACCGGGGAGCTGTTTTTT	CASSLGGYVHGTGELFF
15	.	TRBJ2-7	TRBV7-8	TRBD2	TGTGCCAGCAGCGGTATGGGACTAGCGCCGTGGGAGCAGTACTTC	CASSGMGLAPWEQYF
14	.	TRBJ1-5	TRBV23-1	.	TGCGCCAGCAGTCACGGGTACAGCAATCAGCCCCAGCATTTT	CASSHGYSNQPQHF
14	.	TRBJ2-3	TRBV11-1	.	TGTGCCAGCGGACCGGGGGGCCGCGCAGATACGCAGTATTTT	CASGPGGRADTQYF
15	few	TRBJ1-5	TRBV4-1	.	TGCGCCAGCAGCCTACAGGACAATAGCAATCAGCCCCAGCATTTT	CASSLQDNSNQPQHF
18	.	TRBJ2-4	TRBV4-1	.	TGCGCCAGCAGCCAATTCGTGGTTGGGAGGTCGTCCAAAAACATTCAGTACTTC	CASSQFVVGRSSKNIQYF
15	.	TRBJ1-2	TRBV5-1	TRBD1	TGCGCCAGCAGCTTGGTTCCGGGACAGGGTAATGGCTACACCTTC	CASSLVPGQGNGYTF
13	few	TRBJ2-7	TRBV28	TRBD2	TGTGCCAGCAGTCCTCGCGGGGGTAACGAGCAGTACTTC	CASSPRGGNEQYF
14	few	TRBJ2-2	TRBV5-1	.	TGCGCCAGCAGCGGGACTCTGAACACCGGGGAGCTGTTTTTT	CASSGTLNTGELFF
16	.	TRBJ2-7	TRBV27	TRBD2	TGTGCCAGCAGTTTAGAGTGGCGGGGGGCCCGCTACGAGCAGTACTTC	CASSLEWRGARYEQYF
14	.	TRBJ2-1	TRBV4-2	TRBD1	TGTGCCAGCAGCCAAGGTGTTGACGGGACAGGAGGGTTCTTC	CASSQGVDGTGGFF
15	.	TRBJ2-3	TRBV7-6	TRBD1	TGTGCCAGCAGCTTAGGGGCAGGGGGTGTGGATACGCAGTATTTT	CASSLGAGGVDTQYF